This T cell receptor (beta chain) was obtained from a study of blood T cell repertoires in COVID-19. Study information: COVID-19 samples collected from the United States, Italy and Spain covered acute and convalescent phases.

Patients in Seattle were enrolled during active infection, then followed longitudinally. Per the original data handling: Reference gene primers were amplified, and this amplification served to estimate nucleated cell counts. Using immunoSEQ multiplex PCR, the repertoire was profiled, and TCRdb retains in-frame clones only, with some absent. The D gene and trimming were derived from the DNA, and the V and J assignments and clone size from that table. This table has 100,000 to 150,000 clones, 90% appearing once. This CDR3 has 14 residues. The V end lost 6 bases, the J end lost 7 bases, and 19 bases lay between the germline ends. CDR1 and CDR2 (germline): LGHDT, YNNKEL (reference sequence).

The gene calls are TRBV3-1 (or the pseudogene TRBV3-2) and TRBJ2-7, with TRBD2 as a possible D gene (6 bases). Sequenced material: peripheral blood. The receptor comes from a woman in her sixties with COVID-19, enrolled during active disease. CDR3 DNA sequence: TGTGCCAGCAGTCGATCGGAGGGAAAGAGTGAGCAGTACTTC. Its protein is CASSRSEGKSEQYF.